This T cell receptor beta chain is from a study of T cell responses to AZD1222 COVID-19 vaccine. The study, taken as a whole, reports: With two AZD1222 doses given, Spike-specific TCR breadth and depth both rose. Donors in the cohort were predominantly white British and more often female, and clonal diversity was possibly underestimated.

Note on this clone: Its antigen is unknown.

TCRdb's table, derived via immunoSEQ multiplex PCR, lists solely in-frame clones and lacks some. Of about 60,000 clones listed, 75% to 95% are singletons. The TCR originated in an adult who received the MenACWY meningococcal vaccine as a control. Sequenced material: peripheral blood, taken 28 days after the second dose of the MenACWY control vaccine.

CDR3 sequence (DNA): TGTGCCAGTAGTCTAACTAGCGGGAGTTCCGAGCAGTACTTC. Amino acids: CASSLTSGSSEQYF. This rearrangement joins TRBV19 to TRBJ2-7, with 11 bases aligning to TRBD2. Germline CDR1 reads LNHDA; CDR2 reads SQIVND (reference sequence). V trimming: 5 bases; J trimming: 6 bases; junction bases outside the gene matches: 6. The CDR3 spans 14 residues.